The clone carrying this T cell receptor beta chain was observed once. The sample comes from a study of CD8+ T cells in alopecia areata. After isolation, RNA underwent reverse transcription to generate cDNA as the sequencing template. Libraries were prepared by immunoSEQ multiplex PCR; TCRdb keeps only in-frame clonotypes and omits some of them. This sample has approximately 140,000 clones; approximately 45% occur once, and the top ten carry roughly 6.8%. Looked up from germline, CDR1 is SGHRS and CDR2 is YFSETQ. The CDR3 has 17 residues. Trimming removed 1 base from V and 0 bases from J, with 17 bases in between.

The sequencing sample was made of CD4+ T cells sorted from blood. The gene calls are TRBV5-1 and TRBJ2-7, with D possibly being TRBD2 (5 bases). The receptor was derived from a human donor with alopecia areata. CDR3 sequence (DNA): TGCGCCAGCAGCTTGATCCCCTCTCAGCGGCCCTCCTACGAGCAGTACTTC. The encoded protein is CASSLIPSQRPSYEQYF. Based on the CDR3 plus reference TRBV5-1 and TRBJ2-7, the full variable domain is KAGVTQTPRYLIKTRGQQVTLSCSPISGHRSVSWYQQTPGQGLQFLFEYFSETQRNKGNFPGRFSGRQFSNSRSEMNVSTLELGDSALYLCASSLIPSQRPSYEQYFGPGTRLTVT.